This record concerns one T cell receptor (beta chain) sequence. Its target is unknown. Attached unique molecular identifiers marked individual cDNA molecules. A single record per CDR3 protein comes from TCRdb applying MiXCR to the 5' RACE reads. The sample shows tens of thousands of distinct CDR3 sequences, 14% of them seen only once. CDR3 size: 13 residues. V was shortened by 0 bases and J by 2 bases, with 6 bases between the two germline ends. In germline, CDR1 is GTSNPN, CDR2 SVGIG (reference sequence). The data stem from a study of early T cells in non-severe SARS-CoV-2 infection. Study-level results: Clonotype matching in VDJdb favored anti-spike CD8 responses and did not capture private and CD4 specificities.

The J gene is TRBJ2-3, the V gene TRBV30, with D perhaps matching TRBD2 (5 bases). Sequences were obtained from whole blood. This sequence was found in an adult who was a healthcare worker with PCR-confirmed SARS-CoV-2 infection or an uninfected control (not recorded which). CDR3 amino acids: CAWSVGVTDTQYF. The CDR3 nucleotides read TGTGCCTGGAGTGTCGGGGTCACAGATACGCAGTATTTT.